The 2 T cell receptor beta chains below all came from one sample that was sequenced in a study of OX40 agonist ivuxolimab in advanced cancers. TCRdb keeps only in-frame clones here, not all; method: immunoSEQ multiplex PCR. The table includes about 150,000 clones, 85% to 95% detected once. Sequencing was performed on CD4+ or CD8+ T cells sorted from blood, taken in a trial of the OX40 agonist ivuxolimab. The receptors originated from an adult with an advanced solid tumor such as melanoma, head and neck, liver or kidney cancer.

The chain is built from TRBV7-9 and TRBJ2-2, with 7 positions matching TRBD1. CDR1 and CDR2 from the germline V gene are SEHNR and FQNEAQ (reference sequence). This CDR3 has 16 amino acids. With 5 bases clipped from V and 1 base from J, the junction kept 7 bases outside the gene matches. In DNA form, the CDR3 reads TGTGCCAGCAGCGGGACAGCCAACCTGAACACCGGGGAGCTGTTTTTT. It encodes CASSGTANLNTGELFF.

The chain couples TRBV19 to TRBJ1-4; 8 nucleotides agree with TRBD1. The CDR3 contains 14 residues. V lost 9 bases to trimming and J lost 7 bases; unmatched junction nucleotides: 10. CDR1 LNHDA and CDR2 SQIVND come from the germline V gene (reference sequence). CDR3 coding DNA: TGTGCCAGCGGACGACAGGGGTTAGGTGAAAAACTGTTTTTT. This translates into CASGRQGLGEKLFF.